The 29 T cell receptor beta chains given below trace back to one sample, sequenced in a study of CD8 T cells in ankylosing spondylitis. TCRdb recomputed calls from the 5' RACE reads with MiXCR, one row per CDR3 protein. The sample includes about 250,000 distinct CDR3 sequences, 30% to 35% seen only once; the top ten take about 4.2%. The sample consisted of blood, either unsorted or a sorted T cell fraction (not recorded which). Source of these receptors: a male donor with ankylosing spondylitis or in good health (not recorded which).

The gene calls are TRBV10-2 and TRBJ2-5; possibly TRBD2 for D (6 bases). The CDR3 length is 15 residues. From germline, CDR1 is WSHSY and CDR2 SAAADI. V shed 6 bases and J shed 5 bases, with 19 bases lying between them. This chain's CDR3 is CASRVTGVGQETQYF. CDR3 bases: TGCGCCAGCAGAGTGACGGGGGTGGGGCAGGAGACCCAGTACTTC.

There are a few counts of this clonotype. The chain couples TRBV20-1 to TRBJ2-7, with D maybe TRBD1 (6 bases). Germline V lookup: CDR1 DFQATT, CDR2 SNEGSKA (reference sequence). This CDR3 is built from 14 residues. V was pared by 3 bases and J by 4 bases, with 16 bases between. CDR3: CSARSLQGPYEQYF. The CDR3 region has the DNA TGCAGTGCTAGGTCTTTACAGGGCCCGTACGAGCAGTACTTC.

The V gene is TRBV10-1, the J gene TRBJ2-3; tentative D call: TRBD2 (6 bases). Trimming removed 6 bases at V and 5 bases at J, with 15 bases between. This CDR3 is built from 14 residues. Germline V gene lookup returns CDR1 WNHNN and CDR2 SYGVQD (reference sequence). Here the CDR3 reads CASSRTKSRDTQYF. The CDR3 nucleotides are TGCGCCAGCAGCCGGACTAAGTCCCGAGATACGCAGTATTTT.

The gene calls are TRBV12-3 or TRBV12-4 and TRBJ2-3; D gene ambiguous. Between the trimmed V and J ends, which lost 5 bases and 4 bases, there was a span of 4 bases. The CDR3 contains 11 residues. CDR3 residues: CASSTADTQYF. DNA of the CDR3: TGTGCCAGCAGTACTGCAGATACGCAGTATTTT.

This clonotype was picked up a small number of times. CDR3 region: CASSLAGSEAFF. CDR3 DNA: TGTGCCAGCAGCTTGGCCGGGTCTGAAGCTTTCTTT. The chain couples TRBV5-6 to TRBJ1-1; D is unresolved. This CDR3 has 12 residues. The V gene lost 0 bases and the J gene lost 6 bases, with 6 bases spanning the gap. Per the germline V gene, CDR1 is SGHDT and CDR2 is YYEEEE.

This chain uses TRBV20-1 with TRBJ2-7; D gene unclear. Trimming pared 3 bases from V and 7 bases from J, leaving 10 bases between. Germline values: CDR1 DFQATT, CDR2 SNEGSKA (reference sequence). The CDR3 has 11 residues. The CDR3 region is CSARVPGEQYF. Written as DNA, the CDR3 is TGCAGTGCTAGGGTCCCCGGGGAGCAGTACTTC.

This clonotype was seen only a few times. The chain joins TRBV12-3 or TRBV12-4 to TRBJ1-6; D is perhaps TRBD1 (6 bases). Trimming pared 5 bases from V and 12 bases from J, leaving 17 bases between. The CDR3 runs 14 residues. Here the CDR3 DNA reads TGTGCCAGCAGTAAGGGGGGCCGGGGTGAACCCCTCCACTTT. Translating it yields CASSKGGRGEPLHF.

The chain recombines TRBV5-1 with TRBJ2-1, with 9 bases matching TRBD1. Per germline, CDR1 SGHRS and CDR2 YFSETQ. The CDR3 is 13 residues long. The V gene end was trimmed by 4 bases and the J gene end by 7 bases; junction bases not matched to a gene: 3. Here the CDR3 DNA reads TGCGCCAGCAGCCCGGACAGGGGAAATGAGCAGTTCTTC. Encoded protein: CASSPDRGNEQFF.

J is TRBJ2-7 and V is TRBV20-1; D is possibly TRBD1 or TRBD2 (5 bases each). The CDR3 runs to 15 residues. Germline V gives CDR1 DFQATT, CDR2 SNEGSKA (reference sequence). V shed 0 bases and J shed 2 bases, with 14 bases lying between them. Written as DNA, the CDR3 is TGCAGTGCTAGAGATCCGACGGGACGGACCTACGAGCAGTACTTC. Amino acids: CSARDPTGRTYEQYF.

The V call is TRBV12-3 or TRBV12-4, the J call TRBJ2-3, with unresolved D. Trimming shortened V by 1 base and J by 4 bases, and 9 bases separated the two germline ends. This CDR3 is 14 amino acids long. The CDR3 loop is CASSLVGKSDTQYF. Here the CDR3 DNA reads TGTGCCAGCAGTTTAGTGGGCAAGTCAGATACGCAGTATTTT.

This clonotype was seen many times. V is TRBV29-1 and J is TRBJ2-3; TRBD2 matches 9 bases. With 6 bases clipped from V and 5 bases from J, the junction kept 3 bases outside the gene matches. CDR1 is SQVTM, CDR2 ANQGSEA, per germline. The CDR3 has 12 amino acids. The CDR3 DNA sequence: TGCAGCGTGCTGACTAGCGGAGATACGCAGTATTTT. Its translation: CSVLTSGDTQYF.

Here the CDR3 reads CASSPTPGARRGVYNEQFF. In nucleotides, the CDR3 is TGTGCCAGCAGCCCAACCCCGGGGGCCAGAAGGGGAGTGTACAATGAGCAGTTCTTC. The rearrangement joins TRBV3-1 to TRBJ2-1; D may match TRBD1 or TRBD2 (6 bases each). The length of the CDR3 is 19 residues. Per germline, CDR1 LGHDT and CDR2 YNNKEL (reference sequence). V lost 4 bases, J lost 4 bases, and 26 bases lay in between.

J is TRBJ2-7 and V is TRBV20-1; D is perhaps TRBD2 (5 bases). This CDR3 region has 14 residues. Trimming cost V 3 bases and J 2 bases, with 14 bases left between them. CDR1 is DFQATT, CDR2 SNEGSKA, per germline (reference sequence). CDR3 protein: CSARWLRGTYEQYF. CDR3 DNA sequence: TGCAGTGCTAGGTGGCTCCGGGGTACCTACGAGCAGTACTTC.

The chain carries TRBV12-3 or TRBV12-4 and TRBJ2-2; 8 nucleotides line up with TRBD2. This CDR3 has 13 residues. The J segment lost 5 bases and the V segment lost 4 bases, leaving 0 bases of the junction unmatched. CDR3 amino acids: CASSSGGTGELFF. The CDR3 DNA reads TGTGCCAGCAGTTCGGGGGGGACCGGGGAGCTGTTTTTT.

This rearrangement joins TRBV28 to TRBJ2-6; D may be TRBD2 (5 bases). Germline V gene sequence: CDR1 MDHEN, CDR2 SYDVKM. The CDR3 totals 16 residues. Trimming left V 3 bases short and J 1 base short, with 10 bases between. CDR3 nucleotides: TGTGCCAGCAGTTTGCAGCGGACTTCTGGGGCCAACGTCCTGACTTTC. Translation gives CASSLQRTSGANVLTF.

V usage is TRBV28 and J usage is TRBJ2-5, with a weak D call TRBD1 (5 bases). CDR3 length equals 15 residues. In germline, CDR1 is MDHEN, CDR2 SYDVKM. V lost 2 bases and J lost 3, with 13 bases in between. CDR3 residues: CASSLHSGREETQYF. The CDR3 coding sequence is TGTGCCAGCAGTTTACATTCGGGCAGGGAAGAGACCCAGTACTTC.

The chain combines TRBV12-3 or TRBV12-4 with TRBJ2-2; no clear D gene. V shed 5 bases and J shed 3 bases, with 7 bases lying between them. This CDR3 spans 13 amino acids. The CDR3 spells CASSPAYTGELFF. The CDR3 DNA sequence: TGTGCCAGCAGTCCGGCGTACACCGGGGAGCTGTTTTTT.

This chain connects TRBV3-1 to TRBJ2-7; 9 bases map to TRBD1. The CDR3 is 15 amino acids. With V trimmed by 6 bases and J by 5 bases, 11 bases remained unmatched. CDR1 and CDR2 (germline): LGHDT, YNNKEL (reference sequence). CDR3 bases: TGTGCCAGCAGTCCTATTACCGGGACAGGGAACGAGCAGTACTTC. Its protein product is CASSPITGTGNEQYF.

This clonotype has only a few counts. The J gene is TRBJ2-1, the V gene TRBV20-1; TRBD1 might be the D (5 bases). The CDR3 is made up of 14 amino acids. CDR1 and CDR2 (germline): DFQATT, SNEGSKA (reference sequence). Here the CDR3 reads CSTPGRARYNEQFF. The CDR3 nucleotides are TGCAGCACTCCTGGCAGGGCTAGGTACAATGAGCAGTTCTTC.

In this sample, this clonotype turned up a few times. The junction departs from the called germline gene at one end, perhaps through a read error. V gene TRBV18 combines with J gene TRBJ2-7, with unresolved D. Germline CDR1 is KGHSH and CDR2 is LQKENI. The CDR3 consists of 12 residues. The CDR3 DNA reads as TGTGCCAGCTCCCCACATGCCTACGAGCAGTACTTC. This encodes CASSPHAYEQYF.

This clonotype was detected only once. The chain couples TRBV11-2 to TRBJ2-5; maybe TRBD2 (6 bases). Trimming left V 4 bases short and J 5 bases short, with 20 bases between. The CDR3 loop spans 16 amino acids. The germline gives CDR1 SGHAT, CDR2 FQNNGV. CDR3 sequence: CASSSQSTLGRETQYF. CDR3 nucleotide sequence: TGTGCCAGCAGCTCCCAATCCACCTTGGGGAGGGAGACCCAGTACTTC.

The genes are TRBV6-1 and TRBJ2-2; D might be TRBD1 (6 bases). From germline, CDR1 is MNHNS and CDR2 SASEGT. The CDR3 loop spans 16 amino acids. Trimming took 7 bases from V and 2 from J, leaving 17 bases between them. CDR3 residues: CASISDRSQNTGELFF. In DNA form, the CDR3 reads TGTGCCAGCATAAGTGACAGGTCCCAAAACACCGGGGAGCTGTTTTTT.

The gene calls are TRBV10-3 and TRBJ1-1; D remains ambiguous. CDR1 and CDR2 from the germline V gene are ENHRY and SYGVKD. With 0 bases removed from V and 11 bases from J, the gap between germline ends came to 10 bases. The CDR3 is 12 amino acids. The CDR3: CAISESGSGAFF. The CDR3 DNA reads TGTGCCATCAGTGAGTCAGGGAGCGGGGCTTTCTTT.

This clonotype occurred many times. The chain employs TRBV29-1 and TRBJ2-1; D is unclear. CDR3 size: 11 residues. The V end lost 6 bases, the J end lost 0 bases, and 3 bases lay between the germline ends. Per the germline V gene, CDR1 is SQVTM and CDR2 is ANQGSEA. CDR3 DNA: TGCAGCGTCGGCTCCTACAATGAGCAGTTCTTC. This translates into CSVGSYNEQFF.

The chain carries TRBV2 and TRBJ2-5, with 9 nucleotides matching TRBD1. This CDR3 has 14 residues. V lost 10 bases and J lost 1; bases outside the gene matches: 7. In germline, CDR1 is SNHLY, CDR2 FYNNEI. CDR3 in amino acids: CAMGRDRAQETQYF. Written as DNA, the CDR3 is TGTGCCATGGGCAGGGACAGGGCCCAAGAGACCCAGTACTTC.

This clonotype was picked up a small number of times. The chain employs TRBV6-5 and TRBJ1-1; D might be TRBD1 (5 bases). This CDR3 region has 14 residues. CDR1 is MNHEY, CDR2 SVGAGI, per germline. V was shortened by 0 bases and J by 7 bases, with 12 bases between the two germline ends. The CDR3 nucleotides are TGTGCCAGCAGTTACTCCGCAGGGAAACATGAAGCTTTCTTT. As protein: CASSYSAGKHEAFF.

This clonotype was counted a few times. This chain joins TRBV10-2 and TRBJ2-4; D perhaps matches TRBD1 (5 bases). V lost 6 bases, J lost 1 base, and 16 bases lay in between. CDR3 size: 16 residues. Germline V gene data show CDR1 as WSHSY and CDR2 as SAAADI. The CDR3 DNA reads TGCGCCAGCAGGGAAAGGGGTAGCCGGGCCAAAAACATTCAGTACTTC. Amino acids: CASRERGSRAKNIQYF.

In DNA form, the CDR3 reads TGTGCCAGCAGCAGGGGGGGGAATGAGCAGTTCTTC. Translated, it gives CASSRGGNEQFF. The V and J genes are TRBV7-9 and TRBJ2-1; weak D call: TRBD2 (7 bases). Trimming removed 5 bases at V and 7 bases at J, with 9 bases between. The CDR3 sequence is 12 residues long. CDR1 and CDR2 (germline): SEHNR, FQNEAQ (reference sequence).

As regards this clonotype: A much bigger clone sits one base away, suggesting this may be a read error. The chain couples TRBV25-1 to TRBJ1-1; no clear D gene. CDR3 length equals 11 residues. Germline CDR1 and CDR2: MGHDK and SYGVNS. With 7 bases removed from V and 0 bases from J, the gap between germline ends came to 3 bases. CDR3: CASKVNTEAFF. In nucleotides, the CDR3 is TGTGCCAGCAAGGTGAACACTGAAGCTTTCTTT.